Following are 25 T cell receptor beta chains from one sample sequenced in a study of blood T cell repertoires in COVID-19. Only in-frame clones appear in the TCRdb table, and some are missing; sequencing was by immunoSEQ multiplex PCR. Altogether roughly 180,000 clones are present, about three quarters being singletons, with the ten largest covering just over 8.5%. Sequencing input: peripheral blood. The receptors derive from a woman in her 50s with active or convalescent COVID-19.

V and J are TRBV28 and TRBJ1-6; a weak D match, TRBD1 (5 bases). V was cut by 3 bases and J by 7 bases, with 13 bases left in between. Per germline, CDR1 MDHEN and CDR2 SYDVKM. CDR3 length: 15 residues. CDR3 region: CASSFIQGSNSPLHF. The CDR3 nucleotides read TGTGCCAGCAGTTTCATCCAGGGTAGCAATTCACCCCTCCACTTT.

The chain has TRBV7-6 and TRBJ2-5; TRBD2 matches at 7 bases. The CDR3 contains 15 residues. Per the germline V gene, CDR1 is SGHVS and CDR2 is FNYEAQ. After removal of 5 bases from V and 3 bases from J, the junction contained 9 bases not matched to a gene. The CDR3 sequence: CASSEAGTPEETQYF. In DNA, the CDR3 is TGTGCCAGCAGCGAAGCGGGGACTCCCGAAGAGACCCAGTACTTC.

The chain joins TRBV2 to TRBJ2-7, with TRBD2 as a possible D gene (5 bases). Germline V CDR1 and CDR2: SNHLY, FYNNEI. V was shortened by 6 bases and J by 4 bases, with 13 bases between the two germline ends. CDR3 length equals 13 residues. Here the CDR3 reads CASSPWESYEQYF. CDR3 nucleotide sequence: TGTGCCAGCAGCCCCTGGGAGAGTTACGAGCAGTACTTC.

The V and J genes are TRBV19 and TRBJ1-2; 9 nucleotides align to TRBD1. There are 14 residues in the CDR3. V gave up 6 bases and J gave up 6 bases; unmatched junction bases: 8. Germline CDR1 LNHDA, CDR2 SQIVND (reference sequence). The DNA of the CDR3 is TGTGCCAGTAGATCCGGGACAGGGCCTGATGGCTACACCTTC. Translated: CASRSGTGPDGYTF. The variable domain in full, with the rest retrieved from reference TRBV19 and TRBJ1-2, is DGGITQSPKYLFRKEGQNVTLSCEQNLNHDAMYWYRQDPGQGLRLIYYSQIVNDFQKGDIAEGYSVSREKKESFPLTVTSAQKNPTAFYLCASRSGTGPDGYTFGSGTRLTVV.

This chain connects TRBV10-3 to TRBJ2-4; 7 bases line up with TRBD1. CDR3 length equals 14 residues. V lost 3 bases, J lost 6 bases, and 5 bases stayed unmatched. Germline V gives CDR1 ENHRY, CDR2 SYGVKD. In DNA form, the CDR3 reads TGTGCCATCAGTGACGGGGCAGGGGGAAACATTCAGTACTTC. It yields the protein CAISDGAGGNIQYF.

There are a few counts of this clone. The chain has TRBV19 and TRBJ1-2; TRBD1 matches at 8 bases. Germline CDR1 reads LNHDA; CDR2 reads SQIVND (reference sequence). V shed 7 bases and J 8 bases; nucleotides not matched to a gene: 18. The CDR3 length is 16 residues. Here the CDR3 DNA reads TGTGCCAGTACCCCCCCCGGGGACAGGCATCCACGAGGCTACACCTTC. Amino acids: CASTPPGDRHPRGYTF.

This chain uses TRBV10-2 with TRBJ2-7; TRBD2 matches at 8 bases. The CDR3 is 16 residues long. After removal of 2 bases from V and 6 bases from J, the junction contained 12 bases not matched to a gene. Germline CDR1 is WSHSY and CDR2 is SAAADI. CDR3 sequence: CASSETSGPSLGEQYF. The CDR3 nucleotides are TGCGCCAGCAGTGAGACTAGCGGTCCCAGTTTGGGCGAGCAGTACTTC.

CDR3: CSVGQGADYGYTF. The CDR3 DNA reads as TGCAGCGTTGGACAGGGGGCGGATTATGGCTACACCTTC. The chain has TRBV29-1 and TRBJ1-2; 10 bases align to TRBD1. The CDR3 runs to 13 residues. Germline V gene data show CDR1 as SQVTM and CDR2 as ANQGSEA. V shed 4 bases and J 5 bases; nucleotides not matched to a gene: 4.

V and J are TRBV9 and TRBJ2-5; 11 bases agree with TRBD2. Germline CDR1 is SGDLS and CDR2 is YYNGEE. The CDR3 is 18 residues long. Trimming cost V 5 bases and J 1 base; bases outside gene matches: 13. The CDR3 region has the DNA TGTGCCAGCAGTCGGCTGGGGCTAGCGGGAGGAGGCCAAGAGACCCAGTACTTC. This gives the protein CASSRLGLAGGGQETQYF. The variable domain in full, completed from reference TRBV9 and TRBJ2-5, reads DSGVTQTPKHLITATGQRVTLRCSPRSGDLSVYWYQQSLDQGLQFLIQYYNGEERAKGNILERFSAQQFPDLHSELNLSSLELGDSALYFCASSRLGLAGGGQETQYFGPGTRLLVL.

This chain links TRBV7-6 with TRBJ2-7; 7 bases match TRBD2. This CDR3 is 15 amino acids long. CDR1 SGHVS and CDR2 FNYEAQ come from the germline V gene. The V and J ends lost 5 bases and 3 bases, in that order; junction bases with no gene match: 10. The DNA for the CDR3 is TGTGCCAGCAGCCCCGGTGGGGCGGGGGACTACGAGCAGTACTTC. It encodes CASSPGGAGDYEQYF.

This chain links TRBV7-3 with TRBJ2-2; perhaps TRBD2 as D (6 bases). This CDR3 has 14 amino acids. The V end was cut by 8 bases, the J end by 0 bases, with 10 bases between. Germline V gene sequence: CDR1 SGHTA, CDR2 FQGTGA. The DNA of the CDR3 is TGTGCCAGCGGGCCGGGAGCGAACACCGGGGAGCTGTTTTTT. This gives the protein CASGPGANTGELFF.

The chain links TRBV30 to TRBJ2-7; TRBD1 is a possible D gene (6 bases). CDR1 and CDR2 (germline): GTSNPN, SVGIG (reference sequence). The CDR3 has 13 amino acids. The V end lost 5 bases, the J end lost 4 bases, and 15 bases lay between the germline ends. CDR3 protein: CAWRQVGSYEQYF. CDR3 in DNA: TGTGCCTGGCGACAGGTTGGTTCTTACGAGCAGTACTTC. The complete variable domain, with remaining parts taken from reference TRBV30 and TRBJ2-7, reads SQTIHQWPATLVQPVGSPLSLECTVEGTSNPNLYWYRQAAGRGLQLLFYSVGIGQISSEVPQNLSASRPQDRQFILSSKKLLLSDSGFYLCAWRQVGSYEQYFGPGTRLTVT.

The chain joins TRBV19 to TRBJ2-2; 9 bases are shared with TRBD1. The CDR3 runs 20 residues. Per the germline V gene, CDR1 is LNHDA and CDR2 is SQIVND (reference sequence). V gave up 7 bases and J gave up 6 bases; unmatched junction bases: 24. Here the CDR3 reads CASTPNPGQGGGAVSGELFF. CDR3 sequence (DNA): TGTGCCAGTACCCCTAACCCGGGACAGGGTGGAGGTGCTGTATCCGGGGAGCTGTTTTTT.

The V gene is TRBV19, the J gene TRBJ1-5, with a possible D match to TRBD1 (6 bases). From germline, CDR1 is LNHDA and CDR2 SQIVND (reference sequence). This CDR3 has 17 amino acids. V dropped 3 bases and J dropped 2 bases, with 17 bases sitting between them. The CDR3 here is CASSIRGGAPGNQPQHF. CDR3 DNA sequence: TGTGCCAGTAGTATCCGAGGGGGGGCTCCGGGCAATCAGCCCCAGCATTTT.

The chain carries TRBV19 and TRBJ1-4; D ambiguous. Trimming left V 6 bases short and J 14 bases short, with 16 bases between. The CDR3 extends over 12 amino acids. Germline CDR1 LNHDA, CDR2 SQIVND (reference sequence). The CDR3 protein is CASSLLAKPLFF. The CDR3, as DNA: TGTGCCAGTAGCCTTCTTGCCAAGCCCCTGTTTTTT.

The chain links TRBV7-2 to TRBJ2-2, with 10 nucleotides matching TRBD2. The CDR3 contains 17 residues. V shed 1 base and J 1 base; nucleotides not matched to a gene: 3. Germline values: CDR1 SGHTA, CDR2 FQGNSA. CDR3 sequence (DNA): TGTGCCAGCAGCTTAGTTGGACTAGCGGTGAACACCGGGGAGCTGTTTTTT. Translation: CASSLVGLAVNTGELFF.

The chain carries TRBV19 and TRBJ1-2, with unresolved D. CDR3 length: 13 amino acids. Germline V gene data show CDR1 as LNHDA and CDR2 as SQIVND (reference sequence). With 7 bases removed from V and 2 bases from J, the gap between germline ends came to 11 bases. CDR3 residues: CASKLPENYGYTF. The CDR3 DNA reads TGTGCCAGTAAGCTTCCCGAGAACTATGGCTACACCTTC.

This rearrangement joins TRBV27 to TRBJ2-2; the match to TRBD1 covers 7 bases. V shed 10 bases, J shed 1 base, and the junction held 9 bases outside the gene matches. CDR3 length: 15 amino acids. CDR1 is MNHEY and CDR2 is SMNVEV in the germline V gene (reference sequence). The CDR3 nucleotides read TGTGCCACCGCCCCGACAGGGCAGAACACCGGGGAGCTGTTTTTT. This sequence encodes CATAPTGQNTGELFF.

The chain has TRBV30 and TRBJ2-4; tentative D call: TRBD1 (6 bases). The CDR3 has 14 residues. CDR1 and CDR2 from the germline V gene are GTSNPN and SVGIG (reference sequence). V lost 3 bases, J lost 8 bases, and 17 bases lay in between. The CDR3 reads CAWRGDTLGDIQYF. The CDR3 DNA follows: TGTGCCTGGAGGGGGGACACCCTCGGGGACATTCAGTACTTC.

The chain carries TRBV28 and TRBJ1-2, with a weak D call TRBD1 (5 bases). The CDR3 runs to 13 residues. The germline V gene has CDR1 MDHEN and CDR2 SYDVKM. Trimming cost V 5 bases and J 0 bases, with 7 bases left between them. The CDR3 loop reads CASSGDSNYGYTF. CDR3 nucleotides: TGTGCCAGCAGTGGGGACTCTAACTATGGCTACACCTTC.

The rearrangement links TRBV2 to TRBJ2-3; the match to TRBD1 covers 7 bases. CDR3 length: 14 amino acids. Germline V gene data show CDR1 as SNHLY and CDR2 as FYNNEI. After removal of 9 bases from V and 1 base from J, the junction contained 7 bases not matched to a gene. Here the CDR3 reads CARLDRVGTDTQYF. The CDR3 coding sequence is TGTGCCAGGTTAGACAGGGTCGGCACAGATACGCAGTATTTT.

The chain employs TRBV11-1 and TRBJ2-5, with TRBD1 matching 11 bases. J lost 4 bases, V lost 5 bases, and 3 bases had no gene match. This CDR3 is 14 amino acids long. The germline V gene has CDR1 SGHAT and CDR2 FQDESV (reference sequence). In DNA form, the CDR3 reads TGTGCCAGCAGCCGCGGGACAGGGGGAGAGACCCAGTACTTC. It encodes CASSRGTGGETQYF. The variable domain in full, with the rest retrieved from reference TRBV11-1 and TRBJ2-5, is EAEVAQSPRYKITEKSQAVAFWCDPISGHATLYWYRQILGQGPELLVQFQDESVVDDSQLPKDRFSAERLKGVDSTLKIQPAELGDSAMYLCASSRGTGGETQYFGPGTRLLVL.

CDR3 DNA: TGTGCCAGCAGCCAAGAGAGTAGGGGAGGAAGCTATGGCTACACCTTC. Amino acid sequence: CASSQESRGGSYGYTF. The gene calls are TRBV3-1 (or the pseudogene TRBV3-2) and TRBJ1-2, with TRBD1 as a possible D gene (5 bases). Germline V CDR1 and CDR2: LGHDT, YNNKEL (reference sequence). The CDR3 runs to 16 residues. V lost 0 bases and J 4 bases, leaving 15 bases between the germline ends.

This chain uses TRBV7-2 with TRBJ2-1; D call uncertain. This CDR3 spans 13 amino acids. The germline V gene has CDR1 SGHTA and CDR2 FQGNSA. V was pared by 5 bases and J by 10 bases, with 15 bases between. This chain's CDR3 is CASSVTAAREQFF. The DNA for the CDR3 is TGTGCCAGCAGCGTTACAGCCGCCAGAGAGCAGTTCTTC.

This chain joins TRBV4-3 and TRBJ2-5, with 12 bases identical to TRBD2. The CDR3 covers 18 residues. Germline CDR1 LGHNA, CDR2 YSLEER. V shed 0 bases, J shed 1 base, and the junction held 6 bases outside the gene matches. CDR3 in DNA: TGCGCCAGCAGCCAAGAGCGGGGACTAGCGGGTTTCCAAGAGACCCAGTACTTC. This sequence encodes CASSQERGLAGFQETQYF.